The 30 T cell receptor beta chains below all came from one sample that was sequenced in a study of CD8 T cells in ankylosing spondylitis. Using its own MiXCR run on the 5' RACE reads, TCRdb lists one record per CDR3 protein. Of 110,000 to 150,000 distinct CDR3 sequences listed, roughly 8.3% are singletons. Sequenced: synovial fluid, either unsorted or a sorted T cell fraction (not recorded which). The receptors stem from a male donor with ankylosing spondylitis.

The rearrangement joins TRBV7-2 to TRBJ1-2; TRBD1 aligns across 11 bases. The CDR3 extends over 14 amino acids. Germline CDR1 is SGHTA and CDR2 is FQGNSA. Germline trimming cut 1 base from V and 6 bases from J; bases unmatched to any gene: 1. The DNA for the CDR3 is TGTGCCAGCAGCTTAGTGGGACAGGGGGATGGCTACACCTTC. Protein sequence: CASSLVGQGDGYTF.

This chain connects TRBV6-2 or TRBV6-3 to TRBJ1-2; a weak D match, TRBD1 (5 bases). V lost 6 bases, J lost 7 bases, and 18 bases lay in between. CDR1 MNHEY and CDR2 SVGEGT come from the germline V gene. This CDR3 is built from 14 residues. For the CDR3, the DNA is TGTGCCAGCAGACCCGGAGGGCAAGGGGCTGGCTACACCTTC. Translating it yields CASRPGGQGAGYTF.

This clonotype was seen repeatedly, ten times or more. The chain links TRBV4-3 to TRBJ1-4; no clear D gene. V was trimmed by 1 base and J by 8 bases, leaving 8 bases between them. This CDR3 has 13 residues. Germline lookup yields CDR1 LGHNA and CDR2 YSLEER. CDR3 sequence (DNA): TGCGCCAGCAGCCAAGGAGCAGGCGAAAAACTGTTTTTT. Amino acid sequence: CASSQGAGEKLFF.

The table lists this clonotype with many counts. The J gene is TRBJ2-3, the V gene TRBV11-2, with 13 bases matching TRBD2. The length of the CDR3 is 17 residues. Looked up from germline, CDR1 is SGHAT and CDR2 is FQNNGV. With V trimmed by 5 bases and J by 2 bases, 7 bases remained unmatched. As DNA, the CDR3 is TGTGCCAGCAGCCCTACGGGACTAGCGGGGAACACAGATACGCAGTATTTT. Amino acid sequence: CASSPTGLAGNTDTQYF.

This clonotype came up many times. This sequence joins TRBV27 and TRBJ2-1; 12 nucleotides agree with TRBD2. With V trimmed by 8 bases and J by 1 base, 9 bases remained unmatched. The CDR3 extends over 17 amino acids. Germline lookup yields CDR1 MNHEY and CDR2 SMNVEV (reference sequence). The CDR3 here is CASVPQLAGGSYNEQFF. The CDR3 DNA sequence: TGTGCCAGCGTCCCCCAACTAGCGGGGGGATCCTACAATGAGCAGTTCTTC.

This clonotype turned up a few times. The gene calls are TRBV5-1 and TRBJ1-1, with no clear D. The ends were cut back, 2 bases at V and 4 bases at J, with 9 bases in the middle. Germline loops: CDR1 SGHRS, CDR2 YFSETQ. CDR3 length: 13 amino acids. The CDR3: CASSFNSGTEAFF. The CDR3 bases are TGCGCCAGCAGCTTCAATTCGGGCACTGAAGCTTTCTTT. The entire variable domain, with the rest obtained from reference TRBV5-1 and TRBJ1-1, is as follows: KAGVTQTPRYLIKTRGQQVTLSCSPISGHRSVSWYQQTPGQGLQFLFEYFSETQRNKGNFPGRFSGRQFSNSRSEMNVSTLELGDSALYLCASSFNSGTEAFFGQGTRLTVV.

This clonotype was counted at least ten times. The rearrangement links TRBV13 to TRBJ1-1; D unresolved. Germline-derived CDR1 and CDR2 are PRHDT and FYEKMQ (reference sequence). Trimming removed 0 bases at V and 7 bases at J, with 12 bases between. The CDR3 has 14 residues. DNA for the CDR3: TGTGCCAGCAGCTTAGGGCGACACCAGCTTGAAGCTTTCTTT. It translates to CASSLGRHQLEAFF.

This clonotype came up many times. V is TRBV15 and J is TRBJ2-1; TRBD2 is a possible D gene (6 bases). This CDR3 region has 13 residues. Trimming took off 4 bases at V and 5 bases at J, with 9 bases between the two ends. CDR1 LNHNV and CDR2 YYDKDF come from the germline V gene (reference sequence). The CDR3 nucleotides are TGTGCCACCAGCACGGCGGGGAACAATGAGCAGTTCTTC. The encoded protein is CATSTAGNNEQFF.

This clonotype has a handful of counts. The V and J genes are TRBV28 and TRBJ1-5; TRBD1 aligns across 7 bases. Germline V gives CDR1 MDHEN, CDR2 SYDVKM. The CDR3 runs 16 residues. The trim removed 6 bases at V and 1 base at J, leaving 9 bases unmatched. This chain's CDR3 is CASSPGTDPSNQPQHF. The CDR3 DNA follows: TGTGCCAGCAGCCCCGGGACAGATCCCAGCAATCAGCCCCAGCATTTT. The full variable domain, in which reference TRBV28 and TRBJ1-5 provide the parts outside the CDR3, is DVKVTQSSRYLVKRTGEKVFLECVQDMDHENMFWYRQDPGLGLRLIYFSYDVKMKEKGDIPEGYSVSREKKERFSLILESASTNQTSMYLCASSPGTDPSNQPQHFGDGTRLSIL.

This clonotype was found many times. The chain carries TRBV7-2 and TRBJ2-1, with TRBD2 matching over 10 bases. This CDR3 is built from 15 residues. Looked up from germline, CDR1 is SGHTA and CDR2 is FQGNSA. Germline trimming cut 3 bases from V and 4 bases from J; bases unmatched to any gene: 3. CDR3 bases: TGTGCCAGCAGCTTTGGACTAGCGGTTTACAATGAGCAGTTCTTC. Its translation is CASSFGLAVYNEQFF.

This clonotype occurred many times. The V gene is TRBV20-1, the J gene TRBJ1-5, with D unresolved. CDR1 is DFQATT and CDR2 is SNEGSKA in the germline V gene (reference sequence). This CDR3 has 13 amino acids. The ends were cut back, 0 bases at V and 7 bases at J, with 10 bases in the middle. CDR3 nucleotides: TGCAGTGCTAGAGATCAGACCGGGCAGCCCCAGCATTTT. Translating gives CSARDQTGQPQHF.

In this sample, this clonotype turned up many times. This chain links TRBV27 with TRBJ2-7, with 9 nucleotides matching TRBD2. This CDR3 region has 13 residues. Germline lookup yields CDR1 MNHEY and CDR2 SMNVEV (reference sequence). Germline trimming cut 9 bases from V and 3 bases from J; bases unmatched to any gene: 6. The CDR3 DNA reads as TGTGCCAGGGGGACTAGCCGCAACTACGAGCAGTACTTC. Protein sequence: CARGTSRNYEQYF.

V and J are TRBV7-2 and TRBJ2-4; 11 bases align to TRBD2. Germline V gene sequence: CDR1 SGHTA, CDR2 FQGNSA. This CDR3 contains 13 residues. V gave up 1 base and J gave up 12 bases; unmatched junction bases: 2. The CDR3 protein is CASSLGLAGGQYF. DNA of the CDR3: TGTGCCAGCAGCTTAGGTCTAGCGGGGGGTCAGTACTTC.

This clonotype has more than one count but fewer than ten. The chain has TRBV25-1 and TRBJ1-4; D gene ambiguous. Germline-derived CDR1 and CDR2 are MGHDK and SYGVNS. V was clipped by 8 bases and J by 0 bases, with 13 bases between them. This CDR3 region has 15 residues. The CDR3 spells CASGGETATNEKLFF. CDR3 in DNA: TGTGCCAGCGGCGGGGAGACCGCAACTAATGAAAAACTGTTTTTT.

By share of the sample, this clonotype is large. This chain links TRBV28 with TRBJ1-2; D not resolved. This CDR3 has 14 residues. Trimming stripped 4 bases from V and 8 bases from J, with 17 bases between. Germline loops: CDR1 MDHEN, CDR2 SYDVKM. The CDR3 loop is CASSSAAGIEGYTF. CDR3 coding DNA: TGTGCCAGCAGTTCCGCCGCGGGGATAGAGGGCTACACCTTC.

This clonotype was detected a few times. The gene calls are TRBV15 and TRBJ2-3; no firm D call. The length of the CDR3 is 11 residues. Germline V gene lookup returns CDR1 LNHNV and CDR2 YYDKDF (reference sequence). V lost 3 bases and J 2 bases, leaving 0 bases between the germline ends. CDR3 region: CATSSTDTQYF. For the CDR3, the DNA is TGTGCCACCAGCAGCACAGATACGCAGTATTTT.

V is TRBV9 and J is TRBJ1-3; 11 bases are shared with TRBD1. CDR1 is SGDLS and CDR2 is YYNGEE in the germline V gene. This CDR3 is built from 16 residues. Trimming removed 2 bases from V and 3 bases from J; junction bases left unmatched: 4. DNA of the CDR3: TGTGCCAGCAGCGTCGGGACAGGGGGTTTTGGAAACACCATATATTTT. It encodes CASSVGTGGFGNTIYF.

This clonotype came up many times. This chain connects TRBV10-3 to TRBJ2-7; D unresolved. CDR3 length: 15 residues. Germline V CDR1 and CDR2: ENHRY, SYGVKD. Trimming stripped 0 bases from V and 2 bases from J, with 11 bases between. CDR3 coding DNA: TGTGCCATCAGTGAGTCGAAAGCGAGGACCTACGAGCAGTACTTC. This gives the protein CAISESKARTYEQYF.

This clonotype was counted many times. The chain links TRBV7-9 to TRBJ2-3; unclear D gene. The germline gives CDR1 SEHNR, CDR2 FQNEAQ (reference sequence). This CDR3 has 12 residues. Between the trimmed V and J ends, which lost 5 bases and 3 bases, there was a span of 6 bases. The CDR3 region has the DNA TGTGCCAGCAGCCTCCAGACAGATACGCAGTATTTT. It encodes CASSLQTDTQYF.

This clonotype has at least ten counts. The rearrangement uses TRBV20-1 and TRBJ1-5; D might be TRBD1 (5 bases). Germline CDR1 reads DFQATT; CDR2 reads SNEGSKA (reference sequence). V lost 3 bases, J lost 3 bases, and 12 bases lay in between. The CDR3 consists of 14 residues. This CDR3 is CSARAGHYNQPQHF. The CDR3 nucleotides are TGCAGTGCTAGGGCTGGACATTACAATCAGCCCCAGCATTTT.

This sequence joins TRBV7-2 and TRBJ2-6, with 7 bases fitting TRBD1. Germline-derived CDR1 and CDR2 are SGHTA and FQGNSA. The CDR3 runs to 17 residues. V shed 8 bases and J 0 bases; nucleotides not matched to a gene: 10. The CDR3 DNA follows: TGTGCCAGCGGGAGACAGGGCCTTGCCTCTGGGGCCAACGTCCTGACTTTC. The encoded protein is CASGRQGLASGANVLTF.

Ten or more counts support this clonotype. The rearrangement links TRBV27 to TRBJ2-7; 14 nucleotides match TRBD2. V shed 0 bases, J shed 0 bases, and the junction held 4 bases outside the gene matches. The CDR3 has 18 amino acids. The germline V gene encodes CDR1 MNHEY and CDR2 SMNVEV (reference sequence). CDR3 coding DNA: TGTGCCAGCAGTTTATCCGGGACTAGCGGGAGCTCCTCCTACGAGCAGTACTTC. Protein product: CASSLSGTSGSSSYEQYF.

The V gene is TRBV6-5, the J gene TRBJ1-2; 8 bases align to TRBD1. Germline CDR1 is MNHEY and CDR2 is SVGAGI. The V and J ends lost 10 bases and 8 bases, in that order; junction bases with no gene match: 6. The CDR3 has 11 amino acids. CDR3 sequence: CATISGGGYTF. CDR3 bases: TGTGCCACAATTTCAGGGGGCGGCTACACCTTC.

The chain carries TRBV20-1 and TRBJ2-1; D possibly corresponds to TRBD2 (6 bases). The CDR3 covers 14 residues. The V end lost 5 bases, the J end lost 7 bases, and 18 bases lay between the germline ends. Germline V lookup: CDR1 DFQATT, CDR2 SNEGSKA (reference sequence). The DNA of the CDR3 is TGCAGTGCTGCGGACCGGGGGTTGTGGAATGAGCAGTTCTTC. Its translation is CSAADRGLWNEQFF.

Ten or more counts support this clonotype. The CDR3 DNA follows: TGTGCCTGGAGGGACAGGGGGCGAGGAGGCTACACCTTC. This codes for CAWRDRGRGGYTF. J is TRBJ1-2 and V is TRBV30, with 11 bases lining up with TRBD1. Germline values: CDR1 GTSNPN, CDR2 SVGIG (reference sequence). The CDR3 runs 13 residues. V lost 3 bases and J lost 8; bases outside the gene matches: 5. Using reference TRBV30 and TRBJ1-2 for the parts outside the CDR3, the full variable domain is SQTIHQWPATLVQPVGSPLSLECTVEGTSNPNLYWYRQAAGRGLQLLFYSVGIGQISSEVPQNLSASRPQDRQFILSSKKLLLSDSGFYLCAWRDRGRGGYTFGSGTRLTVV.

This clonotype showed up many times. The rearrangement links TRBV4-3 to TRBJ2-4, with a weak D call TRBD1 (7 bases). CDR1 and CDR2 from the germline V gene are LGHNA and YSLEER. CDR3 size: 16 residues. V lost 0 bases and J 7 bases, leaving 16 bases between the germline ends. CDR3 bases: TGCGCCAGCAGCCAAGATGCGCAACAGGGGAGGAACATTCAGTACTTC. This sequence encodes CASSQDAQQGRNIQYF.

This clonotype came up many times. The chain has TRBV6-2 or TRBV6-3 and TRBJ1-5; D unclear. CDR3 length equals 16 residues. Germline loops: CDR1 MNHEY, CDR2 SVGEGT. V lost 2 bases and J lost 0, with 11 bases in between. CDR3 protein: CASSYKGRDSNQPQHF. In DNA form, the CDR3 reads TGTGCCAGCAGTTACAAAGGAAGGGATAGCAATCAGCCCCAGCATTTT.

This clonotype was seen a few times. CDR3 protein: CASSLVAGNTEAFF. For the CDR3, the DNA is TGCGCCAGCAGCTTGGTCGCAGGGAACACTGAAGCTTTCTTT. The rearrangement joins TRBV5-1 to TRBJ1-1; D is unclear. V lost 0 bases and J 1 base, leaving 7 bases between the germline ends. In germline, CDR1 is SGHRS, CDR2 YFSETQ. The CDR3 spans 14 residues.

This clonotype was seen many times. The CDR3 DNA follows: TGTGCCAGCAGCTTAGGCCCCGCGGATACCTACGAGCAGTACTTC. Its protein is CASSLGPADTYEQYF. V and J are TRBV7-2 and TRBJ2-7; D is undetermined. V lost 1 base and J lost 2, with 12 bases in between. Germline V gene sequence: CDR1 SGHTA, CDR2 FQGNSA. The CDR3 loop spans 15 amino acids.

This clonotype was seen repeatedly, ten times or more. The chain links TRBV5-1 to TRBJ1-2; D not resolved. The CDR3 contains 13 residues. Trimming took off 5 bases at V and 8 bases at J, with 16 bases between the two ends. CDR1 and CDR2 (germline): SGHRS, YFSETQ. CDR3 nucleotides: TGCGCCAGCAGTTCCCTGGTGGTGGGAGGCTACACCTTC. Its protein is CASSSLVVGGYTF.